The clone carrying this T cell receptor (beta chain) has just one count. Germline assignment: CDR1 SGDLS and CDR2 YYNGEE. The CDR3 is made up of 14 amino acids. V dropped 2 bases and J dropped 4 bases, with 11 bases sitting between them. The record originates from a study of OX40 agonist ivuxolimab in advanced cancers. The repertoire was sequenced with immunoSEQ multiplex PCR; TCRdb's copy has only in-frame clones and lacks some. The sample holds under 80,000 clones; 85% are singletons and the top ten take 0.5% to 0.55%. The genes are TRBV9 and TRBJ2-3, with D unresolved. The receptor comes from an adult with an advanced solid tumor such as melanoma, head and neck, liver or kidney cancer. Sequencing used CD4+ or CD8+ T cells sorted from blood, obtained in a trial of the OX40 agonist ivuxolimab. The CDR3 protein is CASSVARQADTQYF. The CDR3 bases are TGTGCCAGCAGCGTGGCTAGGCAGGCAGATACGCAGTATTTT.